Listed below are T cell receptor beta chains from one sample, sequenced in a study of T cell changes during pregnancy in multiple sclerosis. Sequencing used immunoSEQ multiplex PCR; TCRdb keeps in-frame clones, though not all of them. In the table there are tens of thousands of clones, about 93% of which are singletons. Specimen: peripheral blood, collected in the third trimester of pregnancy. The receptors were sampled from a female donor in good health, enrolled as a control in a pregnancy study. CDR3s include the opening cysteine and the closing phenylalanine or tryptophan. A D gene is named only where the DNA matches it firmly. Some rows have no size entry. The others give once, few or many, or a class for an expanded clone.

abundance: .
v_gene: TRBV11-3
d_gene: TRBD1
j_gene: TRBJ2-7
CDR3nt: TGTGCCAGCAGCTTAACGGACAGGGGATCCGGCTACGAGCAGTACTTC
CDR3aa: CASSLTDRGSGYEQYF

abundance: .
v_gene: TRBV19
d_gene: .
j_gene: TRBJ1-2
CDR3nt: TGTGCCAGTAGTATAGGAAGGACGGGCGGGAATAACTATGGCTACACCTTC
CDR3aa: CASSIGRTGGNNYGYTF

abundance: .
v_gene: TRBV6-1
d_gene: TRBD2
j_gene: TRBJ2-3
CDR3nt: TGTGCCAGCAGTGTTCGAGGACTAGCGGGAACAGATACGCAGTATTTT
CDR3aa: CASSVRGLAGTDTQYF

abundance: once
v_gene: TRBV5-1
d_gene: .
j_gene: TRBJ2-1
CDR3nt: TGCGCCAGCAGCTTGGTGCGGAATGAGCAGTTCTTC
CDR3aa: CASSLVRNEQFF

abundance: .
v_gene: TRBV7-2
d_gene: .
j_gene: TRBJ2-7
CDR3nt: TGTGCCAGCAGCTTAGGGGAGACTAGAAGCTCCTACGAGCAGTACTTC
CDR3aa: CASSLGETRSSYEQYF

abundance: .
v_gene: TRBV4-2
d_gene: TRBD2
j_gene: TRBJ2-7
CDR3nt: TGTGCCAGCAGCCGGGGGACTAGCGGCTCCTACGAGCAGTACTTC
CDR3aa: CASSRGTSGSYEQYF

abundance: .
v_gene: TRBV30
d_gene: TRBD2
j_gene: TRBJ2-2
CDR3nt: TGTGGGTTCGGGGGACTAGTAACCGGGGAGCTGTTTTTT
CDR3aa: CGFGGLVTGELFF

abundance: .
v_gene: TRBV7-6
d_gene: .
j_gene: TRBJ1-1
CDR3nt: TGTGCCAGCAGCTTTGAGGGCGTGGACACTGAAGCTTTCTTT
CDR3aa: CASSFEGVDTEAFF

abundance: .
v_gene: TRBV11-1
d_gene: TRBD1
j_gene: TRBJ2-7
CDR3nt: TGTGCCAGCAGCTTAGCGGGACAGGTTCTCTACGAGCAGTACTTC
CDR3aa: CASSLAGQVLYEQYF

abundance: .
v_gene: TRBV5-6
d_gene: .
j_gene: TRBJ1-2
CDR3nt: TGTGCCAGCAGCTTGTTAGATGGCTACACCTTC
CDR3aa: CASSLLDGYTF

abundance: .
v_gene: TRBV20-1
d_gene: TRBD1
j_gene: TRBJ2-3
CDR3nt: TGCAGTGCTAACAGGGGAGATACGCAGTATTTT
CDR3aa: CSANRGDTQYF

abundance: .
v_gene: TRBV7-6
d_gene: TRBD1
j_gene: TRBJ1-3
CDR3nt: TGTGCCAGCAGCTTGGGGACAGGGGGTTCTGGAAACACCATATATTTT
CDR3aa: CASSLGTGGSGNTIYF

abundance: .
v_gene: TRBV28
d_gene: .
j_gene: TRBJ1-5
CDR3nt: TGTGCCAGCAGTTTTGGACAGACCTCAGGACAGCCCCAGCATTTT
CDR3aa: CASSFGQTSGQPQHF

abundance: .
v_gene: TRBV7-9
d_gene: TRBD1
j_gene: TRBJ1-4
CDR3nt: TGTGCCAGCAGCTTTCGACAGGGGATTGAAAAACTGTTTTTT
CDR3aa: CASSFRQGIEKLFF

abundance: .
v_gene: TRBV7-2
d_gene: TRBD1
j_gene: TRBJ1-1
CDR3nt: TGTGCCAGCAGCTCCCGGGACAGGGGGCGGCCTGAAGCTTTCTTT
CDR3aa: CASSSRDRGRPEAFF

abundance: .
v_gene: TRBV28
d_gene: .
j_gene: TRBJ2-7
CDR3nt: TGTGCCAGCAGTAAGACAGGAAGCTCCTACGAGCAGTACTTC
CDR3aa: CASSKTGSSYEQYF

abundance: .
v_gene: TRBV19
d_gene: TRBD2
j_gene: TRBJ2-5
CDR3nt: TGTGCCAGTAGTATCTGGACTAGCGGGGGCCCTTCCCAGGGGACCCAGTACTTC
CDR3aa: CASSIWTSGGPSQGTQYF

abundance: .
v_gene: TRBV29-1
d_gene: .
j_gene: TRBJ2-3
CDR3nt: TGCAGCGTTGATGGCCAGGGAACAGATACGCAGTATTTT
CDR3aa: CSVDGQGTDTQYF

abundance: .
v_gene: TRBV11-2
d_gene: TRBD2
j_gene: TRBJ2-7
CDR3nt: TGTGCCAGCAGTTTAGGGGTAGCGGGAGGGGCGGGCGAGCAGTACTTC
CDR3aa: CASSLGVAGGAGEQYF

abundance: .
v_gene: TRBV15
d_gene: .
j_gene: TRBJ1-1
CDR3nt: TGTGCCACCAGCAGAGAAGGGGGAAGGAGGGCTTTCTTT
CDR3aa: CATSREGGRRAFF

abundance: .
v_gene: TRBV5-4
d_gene: TRBD1
j_gene: TRBJ2-7
CDR3nt: TGTGCCAGCAGCTTACGGGACAGACTCGAGCAGTACTTC
CDR3aa: CASSLRDRLEQYF

abundance: .
v_gene: TRBV11-3
d_gene: TRBD1
j_gene: TRBJ2-7
CDR3nt: TGTGCCAGCAGCTTAGATCGGACAGGGGGCGAATACGAGCAGTACTTC
CDR3aa: CASSLDRTGGEYEQYF

abundance: .
v_gene: TRBV7-6
d_gene: TRBD2
j_gene: TRBJ2-5
CDR3nt: TGTGCCAGCAGGCCTGGACTAGCGGCCCTGGAGACCCAGTACTTC
CDR3aa: CASRPGLAALETQYF

abundance: .
v_gene: TRBV6-5
d_gene: .
j_gene: TRBJ1-2
CDR3nt: TGTGCCAGCAGTCATCGGACAACCTCTTATGGCTACACCTTC
CDR3aa: CASSHRTTSYGYTF

abundance: medium-sized
v_gene: TRBV4-3
d_gene: TRBD2
j_gene: TRBJ2-1
CDR3nt: TGCGCCAGCAGCCTAACTAGCGGGAGGAGCAATGAGCAGTTCTTC
CDR3aa: CASSLTSGRSNEQFF

abundance: .
v_gene: TRBV7-2
d_gene: .
j_gene: TRBJ2-1
CDR3nt: TGTGCCAGCAGCTTAGCGCTAGGACAGAACTACAATGAGCAGTTCTTC
CDR3aa: CASSLALGQNYNEQFF

abundance: few
v_gene: TRBV7-9
d_gene: .
j_gene: TRBJ1-2
CDR3nt: TGTGCCAGCAGCGTCGAAGGGCAGGGGAGCTATGGCTACACCTTC
CDR3aa: CASSVEGQGSYGYTF

abundance: .
v_gene: TRBV10-3
d_gene: TRBD2
j_gene: TRBJ2-7
CDR3nt: TGTGCCATCAGTGCGCCGACTAGCGTTAAGCAGTACTTC
CDR3aa: CAISAPTSVKQYF

abundance: few
v_gene: TRBV5-4
d_gene: TRBD2
j_gene: TRBJ2-3
CDR3nt: TGTGCCAGCAGCCGGAAAGGCGGGAGGGCCGTCGGAGATACGCAGTATTTT
CDR3aa: CASSRKGGRAVGDTQYF

abundance: once
v_gene: TRBV5-8
d_gene: .
j_gene: TRBJ1-2
CDR3nt: TGTGCCAGCAGCTTCGGAGTGGATGGCTACACCTTC
CDR3aa: CASSFGVDGYTF

abundance: .
v_gene: TRBV27
d_gene: .
j_gene: TRBJ2-3
CDR3nt: TGTGCCAGCAGTTTGGGGCTAGAAGATACGCAGTATTTT
CDR3aa: CASSLGLEDTQYF

abundance: .
v_gene: TRBV11-3
d_gene: TRBD1
j_gene: TRBJ2-5
CDR3nt: TGTGCCAGCAGCTTAAGCATAAACAGGGGCCAAGAGACCCAGTACTTC
CDR3aa: CASSLSINRGQETQYF

abundance: .
v_gene: TRBV19
d_gene: .
j_gene: TRBJ2-1
CDR3nt: TGTGCCAGTAGTATGGCTTACAGCTCCTACAATGAGCAGTTCTTC
CDR3aa: CASSMAYSSYNEQFF

abundance: .
v_gene: TRBV7-9
d_gene: .
j_gene: TRBJ2-1
CDR3nt: TGTGCCAGCAGCCGTGTCAATGAGCAGTTCTTC
CDR3aa: CASSRVNEQFF

abundance: .
v_gene: TRBV7-9
d_gene: .
j_gene: TRBJ2-2
CDR3nt: TGTGCCAGCAGCGCTACAGTATACACCGGGGAGCTGTTTTTT
CDR3aa: CASSATVYTGELFF

abundance: .
v_gene: TRBV27
d_gene: .
j_gene: TRBJ2-1
CDR3nt: TGTGCCAGCAGTTTTAACGCGGATTTGTCCTACAATGAGCAGTTCTTC
CDR3aa: CASSFNADLSYNEQFF

abundance: few
v_gene: TRBV6-1
d_gene: .
j_gene: TRBJ2-1
CDR3nt: TGTGCCAGCAGTGTATTCTTTCGGGGGGCCTCTAACAATGAGCAGTTCTTC
CDR3aa: CASSVFFRGASNNEQFF

abundance: .
v_gene: TRBV28
d_gene: TRBD1
j_gene: TRBJ1-1
CDR3nt: TGTGCCAGCAGTTTATCTATGACAGGGGGCAGGAACACTGAAGCTTTCTTT
CDR3aa: CASSLSMTGGRNTEAFF

abundance: .
v_gene: TRBV30
d_gene: .
j_gene: TRBJ2-7
CDR3nt: TGTGCCTGGAGTGCTGAGGGTAGGTTTGAGCAGTACTTC
CDR3aa: CAWSAEGRFEQYF

abundance: .
v_gene: TRBV28
d_gene: TRBD1
j_gene: TRBJ2-2
CDR3nt: TGTGCCAGCAGTTTAACAGGGGTGGCCGGGGAGCTGTTTTTT
CDR3aa: CASSLTGVAGELFF

abundance: .
v_gene: TRBV5-6
d_gene: .
j_gene: TRBJ2-2
CDR3nt: TGTGCCAGCAGCCCGCCCTACAGGGTTTCCGGGGAGCTGTTTTTT
CDR3aa: CASSPPYRVSGELFF